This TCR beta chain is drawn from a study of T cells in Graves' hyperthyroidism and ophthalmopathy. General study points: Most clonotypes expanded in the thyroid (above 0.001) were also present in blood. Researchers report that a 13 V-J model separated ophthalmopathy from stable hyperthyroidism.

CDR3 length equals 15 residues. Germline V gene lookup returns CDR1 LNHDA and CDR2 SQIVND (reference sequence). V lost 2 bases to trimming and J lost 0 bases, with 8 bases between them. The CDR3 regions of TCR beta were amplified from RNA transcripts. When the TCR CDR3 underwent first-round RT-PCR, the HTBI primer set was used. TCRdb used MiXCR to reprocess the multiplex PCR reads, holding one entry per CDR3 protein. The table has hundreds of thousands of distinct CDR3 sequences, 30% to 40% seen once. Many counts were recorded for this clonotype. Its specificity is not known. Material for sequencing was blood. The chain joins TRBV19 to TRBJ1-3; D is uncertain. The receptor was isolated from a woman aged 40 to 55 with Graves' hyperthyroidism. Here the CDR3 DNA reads TGTGCCAGTAGTATAATGGCACACTCTGGAAACACCATATATTTT. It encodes CASSIMAHSGNTIYF.